This T cell receptor beta chain was observed in a study of shared clonotypes between healthy human individuals. With regard to this clone: Antigen specificity is unknown.

CD8 memory merged CD45RO+ cells and CCR7-negative CD45RA+ TemRA cells into one population. Profiled with immunoSEQ multiplex PCR; TCRdb holds only in-frame clones, not every one. The table lists around 690,000 clones, about nine tenths of them singletons. Findings of the study overall: Some clonotypes were shared by all four sorted-subset donors, while others were not shared. The non-shared ones had lower generation probabilities than the shared ones. Only blood was sampled, and tissue TCR repertoires likely differ from blood ones.

The TCR sequence derives from a man aged 18-30 years in good health. Some clones in this sample may be carry-over from other donors' samples. Specimen: memory CD8+ T cells from PBMCs. Specified subset: CD45RO+ cells pooled with CCR7-negative TemRA cells.

The chain's CDR3 is CASSSGGQGAGNTIYF. CDR3 in DNA: TGTGCCAGCAGTTCGGGAGGACAGGGGGCTGGAAACACCATATATTTT. The chain has TRBV6-5 and TRBJ1-3; 10 bases agree with TRBD1. The CDR3 contains 16 residues. Germline V gene sequence: CDR1 MNHEY, CDR2 SVGAGI. V was clipped by 4 bases and J by 2 bases; unmatched bases: 5.